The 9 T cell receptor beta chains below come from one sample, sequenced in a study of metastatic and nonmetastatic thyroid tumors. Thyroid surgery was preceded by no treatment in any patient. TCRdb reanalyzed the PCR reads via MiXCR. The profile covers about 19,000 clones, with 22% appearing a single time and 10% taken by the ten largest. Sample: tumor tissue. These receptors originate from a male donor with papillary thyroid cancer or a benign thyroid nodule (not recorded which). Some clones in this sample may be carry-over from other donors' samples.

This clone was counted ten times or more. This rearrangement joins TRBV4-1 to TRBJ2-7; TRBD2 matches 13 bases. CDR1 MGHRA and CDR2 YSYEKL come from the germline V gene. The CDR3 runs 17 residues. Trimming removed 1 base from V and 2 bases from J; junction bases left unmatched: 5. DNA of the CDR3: TGCGCCAGCAGCCAAGTCTGGGGGACTAGCGGGACCTACGAGCAGTACTTC. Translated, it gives CASSQVWGTSGTYEQYF.

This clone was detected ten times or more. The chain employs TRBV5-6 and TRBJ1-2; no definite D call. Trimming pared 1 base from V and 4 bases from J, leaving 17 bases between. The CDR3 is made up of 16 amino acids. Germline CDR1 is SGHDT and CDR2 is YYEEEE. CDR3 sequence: CASSLRASGFGYGYTF. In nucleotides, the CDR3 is TGTGCCAGCAGCTTGAGGGCCTCTGGGTTTGGCTATGGCTACACCTTC.

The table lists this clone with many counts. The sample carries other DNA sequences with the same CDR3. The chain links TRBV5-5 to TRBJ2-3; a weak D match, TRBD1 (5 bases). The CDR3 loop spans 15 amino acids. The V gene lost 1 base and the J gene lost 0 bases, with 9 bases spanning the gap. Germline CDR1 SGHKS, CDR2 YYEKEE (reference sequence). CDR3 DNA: TGTGCCAGCAGCTTGTGGACAACTAGCACAGATACGCAGTATTTT. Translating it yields CASSLWTTSTDTQYF.

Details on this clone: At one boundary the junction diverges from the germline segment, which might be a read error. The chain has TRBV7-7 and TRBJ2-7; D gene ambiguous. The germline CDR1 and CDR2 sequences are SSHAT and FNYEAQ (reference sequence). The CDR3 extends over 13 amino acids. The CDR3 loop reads CASSSYSDHEQYF. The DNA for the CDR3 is TGTGCTAGCAGCTCGTACAGTGACCACGAGCAGTACTTC.

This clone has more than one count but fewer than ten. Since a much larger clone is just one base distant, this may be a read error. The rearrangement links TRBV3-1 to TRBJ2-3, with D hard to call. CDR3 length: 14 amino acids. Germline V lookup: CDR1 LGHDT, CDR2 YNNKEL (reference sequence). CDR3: CARSQSNLPDTQYF. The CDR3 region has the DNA TGTGCCAGAAGCCAATCTAACCTGCCGGATACGCAGTATTTT.

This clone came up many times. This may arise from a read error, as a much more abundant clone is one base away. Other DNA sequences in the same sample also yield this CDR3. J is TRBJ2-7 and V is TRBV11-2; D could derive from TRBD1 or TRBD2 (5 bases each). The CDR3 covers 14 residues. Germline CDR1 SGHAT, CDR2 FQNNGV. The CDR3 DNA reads TGTGCCAGCAGCTTACCCGGGACCTCCTACGAGCAGTACTTT. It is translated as CASSLPGTSYEQYF.

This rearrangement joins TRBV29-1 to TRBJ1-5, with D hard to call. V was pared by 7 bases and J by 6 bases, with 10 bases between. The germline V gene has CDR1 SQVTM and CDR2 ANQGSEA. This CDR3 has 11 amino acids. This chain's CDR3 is CSAPTIQPQHF. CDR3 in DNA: TGCAGCGCTCCCACTATTCAGCCCCAGCATTTT. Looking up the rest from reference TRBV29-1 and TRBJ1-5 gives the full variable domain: SAVISQKPSRDICQRGTSLTIQCQVDSQVTMMFWYRQQPGQSLTLIATANQGSEATYESGFVIDKFPISRPNLTFSTLTVSNMSPEDSSIYLCSAPTIQPQHFGDGTRLSIL.

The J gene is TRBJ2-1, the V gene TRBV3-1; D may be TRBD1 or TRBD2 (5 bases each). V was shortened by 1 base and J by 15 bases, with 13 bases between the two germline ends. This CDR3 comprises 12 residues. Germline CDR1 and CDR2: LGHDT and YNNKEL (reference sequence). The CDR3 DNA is TGTGCCAGCAGCCAAGTGGGGACCAAAATGTTCTTC. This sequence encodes CASSQVGTKMFF.

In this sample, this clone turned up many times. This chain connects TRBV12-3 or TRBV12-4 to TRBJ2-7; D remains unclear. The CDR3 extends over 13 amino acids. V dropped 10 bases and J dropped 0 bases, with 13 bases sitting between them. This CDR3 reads CATSLTTSYEQYF. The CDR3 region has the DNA TGTGCCACGTCGCTCACTACCTCCTACGAGCAGTACTTC.